This T cell receptor (beta chain) was profiled in a study of control samples from healthy donors and cancer patients. Only in-frame clones appear in the TCRdb table, and some are missing; sequencing was by immunoSEQ multiplex PCR. The data show 120,000 or so clones, roughly 90% seen once. Germline loops: CDR1 LGHDT, CDR2 YNNKEL (reference sequence). The CDR3 is 12 residues long. Trimming took 2 bases from V and 9 from J, leaving 11 bases between them. The sequencing sample was made of blood. This TCR derives from a young woman in good health. V usage is TRBV3-1 (or the pseudogene TRBV3-2) and J usage is TRBJ2-7, with D uncertain. The CDR3 DNA follows: TGTGCCAGCAGCCAAACCAAGGTCGGGCAGTACTTC. Residues: CASSQTKVGQYF.